Sequencing of this T cell receptor beta chain was carried out in a study of beta chain features in type 1 diabetes. Overall study: All samples together contributed 85 million to 120 million sorted cells for examination.

CDR1 is GTSNPN and CDR2 is SVGIG in the germline V gene (reference sequence). With 5 bases removed from V and 2 bases from J, the gap between germline ends came to 10 bases. There are 12 residues in the CDR3. Whole-study findings and limits: Shorter templates might be favored by PCR, equally in patients and controls.

Worth noting for this clone: The antigen is unknown.

The whole isolated RNA underwent reverse transcription, so sequencing captured expressed TCRB transcripts. TCRdb's copy holds only in-frame clones and misses some; the assay was immunoSEQ multiplex PCR. The sample records some 200,000 clones, about a tenth being singletons. CD45RO/CCR7/CD25/CD127/CD95/CD27 separated CD4+ naive, central memory, regulatory and stem cell-like memory cells by sorting. The gene calls are TRBV30 and TRBJ2-7; D possibly uses TRBD1 or TRBD2 (5 bases each). The material sequenced was central memory CD4+ T cells from blood. This receptor was identified in a man between 18 and 29 years old in good health. CDR3 DNA: TGTGCCTGGGGGGACGGACCCTACGAGCAGTACTTC. Translation gives CAWGDGPYEQYF. Full variable domain (outside the CDR3, taken from reference TRBV30 and TRBJ2-7): SQTIHQWPATLVQPVGSPLSLECTVEGTSNPNLYWYRQAAGRGLQLLFYSVGIGQISSEVPQNLSASRPQDRQFILSSKKLLLSDSGFYLCAWGDGPYEQYFGPGTRLTVT.